These 31 T cell receptor beta chains share one sample of origin, sequenced in a study of blood T cell repertoires in COVID-19. Profiled with immunoSEQ multiplex PCR; TCRdb holds only in-frame clones, not every one. The sample consists of about 98,000 clones, approximately 79% of them appearing once. Sample: peripheral blood. The receptors were gathered from a man between 65 and 85 years old with active or convalescent COVID-19.

This rearrangement joins TRBV6-2 or TRBV6-3 to TRBJ2-7, with 7 bases lining up with TRBD1. The CDR3 length is 12 residues. J gave up 4 bases and V 6 bases, and 3 bases lay outside the gene matches. Germline V gene lookup returns CDR1 MNHEY and CDR2 SVGEGT. The CDR3 region has the DNA TGTGCCAGCAGCCGGGACAGATACGAGCAGTACTTC. This encodes CASSRDRYEQYF.

This clone has a handful of counts. The J gene is TRBJ1-3, the V gene TRBV29-1; TRBD1 matches 7 bases. CDR1 is SQVTM and CDR2 is ANQGSEA in the germline V gene. The CDR3 covers 14 residues. V dropped 8 bases and J dropped 0; count of bases not matched to a gene: 7. CDR3 loop: CSTRDSRSGNTIYF. As DNA, the CDR3 is TGCAGCACCCGGGACAGCCGCTCTGGAAACACCATATATTTT.

In this sample, this clone turned up a few times. The chain recombines TRBV3-1 (or the pseudogene TRBV3-2) with TRBJ1-3; D remains ambiguous. The V gene's germline CDR1 is LGHDT and CDR2 YNNKEL (reference sequence). This CDR3 region has 12 residues. Trimming left V 10 bases short and J 2 bases short, with 9 bases between. The CDR3 DNA sequence: TGTGCCACCGGACTACCTGGAAACACCATATATTTT. Its protein product is CATGLPGNTIYF.

The V call is TRBV2, the J call TRBJ2-1, with 12 bases that match TRBD2. The CDR3 extends over 16 amino acids. The germline gives CDR1 SNHLY, CDR2 FYNNEI. The ends lost 7 bases at V and 8 bases at J; junction bases unmatched: 12. The DNA for the CDR3 is TGTGCCAGCACCGCGGCCGTGACTAGCGGGGGTTATGAGCAGTTCTTC. Translated, it gives CASTAAVTSGGYEQFF.

V and J are TRBV5-1 and TRBJ1-1; the D gene is possibly TRBD1 (5 bases). The CDR3 runs to 13 residues. Trimming took off 5 bases at V and 6 bases at J, with 14 bases between the two ends. Germline V gives CDR1 SGHRS, CDR2 YFSETQ. CDR3: CASSPQAGAEAFF. The CDR3, as DNA: TGCGCCAGCAGTCCCCAGGCGGGGGCTGAAGCTTTCTTT.

The chain joins TRBV7-8 to TRBJ1-5; a possible D gene is TRBD1 (5 bases). The CDR3 contains 14 residues. V lost 7 bases, J lost 4 bases, and 14 bases lay in between. The germline V gene has CDR1 SGHVS and CDR2 FQNEAQ. Written as DNA, the CDR3 is TGTGCCAGCACCAGGGCGGTTTCTAATCAGCCCCAGCATTTT. Amino acid sequence: CASTRAVSNQPQHF.

CDR3 loop: CAISDRGGISAEAFF. CDR3 DNA sequence: TGTGCCATCAGTGATCGAGGAGGGATCAGCGCTGAAGCTTTCTTT. V usage is TRBV10-3 and J usage is TRBJ1-1; D gene unclear. Germline V gene sequence: CDR1 ENHRY, CDR2 SYGVKD. V was clipped by 3 bases and J by 6 bases, with 17 bases between them. The CDR3 length is 15 residues.

The chain employs TRBV18 and TRBJ2-7; D remains unclear. Trimming shortened V by 2 bases and J by 3 bases, and 5 bases separated the two germline ends. Germline V CDR1 and CDR2: KGHSH, LQKENI. The CDR3 consists of 12 residues. The CDR3 nucleotides read TGTGCCAGCTCACCATCAGACTACGAGCAGTACTTC. The encoded protein is CASSPSDYEQYF.

J is TRBJ2-3 and V is TRBV9; 8 bases are a match to TRBD2. V was clipped by 3 bases and J by 3 bases; unmatched bases: 9. Germline V gene lookup returns CDR1 SGDLS and CDR2 YYNGEE. This CDR3 contains 16 residues. The CDR3 region is CASSAPGTRWTDTQYF. CDR3 DNA sequence: TGTGCCAGCAGCGCCCCCGGGACTAGATGGACAGATACGCAGTATTTT. Full variable domain (outside the CDR3, taken from reference TRBV9 and TRBJ2-3): DSGVTQTPKHLITATGQRVTLRCSPRSGDLSVYWYQQSLDQGLQFLIQYYNGEERAKGNILERFSAQQFPDLHSELNLSSLELGDSALYFCASSAPGTRWTDTQYFGPGTRLTVL.

The V gene is TRBV7-9, the J gene TRBJ2-7, with D maybe TRBD2 (5 bases). The V gene's germline CDR1 is SEHNR and CDR2 FQNEAQ (reference sequence). V lost 7 bases and J lost 3, with 13 bases in between. There are 13 residues in the CDR3. The CDR3 region is CASTSSGGYEQYF. DNA of the CDR3: TGTGCCAGCACTTCCAGCGGTGGCTACGAGCAGTACTTC. Complete variable domain (other parts from reference TRBV7-9 and TRBJ2-7): DTGVSQNPRHKITKRGQNVTFRCDPISEHNRLYWYRQTLGQGPEFLTYFQNEAQLEKSRLLSDRFSAERPKGSFSTLEIQRTEQGDSAMYLCASTSSGGYEQYFGPGTRLTVT.

The V and J genes are TRBV6-5 and TRBJ2-5; a possible D gene is TRBD2 (6 bases). Germline CDR1 reads MNHEY; CDR2 reads SVGAGI. The CDR3 length is 14 residues. V lost 4 bases, J lost 2 bases, and 11 bases lay in between. The CDR3 here is CASSLPGLQETQYF. DNA for the CDR3: TGTGCCAGCAGTTTACCGGGACTTCAAGAGACCCAGTACTTC.

The genes are TRBV27 and TRBJ1-4; maybe TRBD1 (6 bases). With 5 bases removed from V and 7 bases from J, the gap between germline ends came to 17 bases. This CDR3 is 15 amino acids long. Germline V gene lookup returns CDR1 MNHEY and CDR2 SMNVEV (reference sequence). CDR3 DNA sequence: TGTGCCAGCAGTCCATGGACAGATAGGGCTGAAAAACTGTTTTTT. This gives the protein CASSPWTDRAEKLFF.

This rearrangement joins TRBV6-5 to TRBJ2-5; a weak D match, TRBD2 (5 bases). The CDR3 runs 14 residues. Germline V gene sequence: CDR1 MNHEY, CDR2 SVGAGI. V lost 7 bases and J lost 4, with 16 bases in between. The chain's CDR3 is CASNLASGGETQYF. The CDR3 DNA follows: TGTGCCAGCAACCTAGCCAGCGGAGGAGAGACCCAGTACTTC.

The chain joins TRBV5-4 to TRBJ2-3; 7 bases line up with TRBD1. Germline-derived CDR1 and CDR2 are SGHNT and YYREEE (reference sequence). CDR3 length equals 15 residues. The junction had 6 bases not matched to a gene; V was cut back by 4 bases and J by 1 base. The CDR3 region is CASSLRQGGTDTQYF. CDR3 DNA: TGTGCCAGCAGCCTACGACAGGGAGGCACAGATACGCAGTATTTT.

The V and J genes are TRBV29-1 and TRBJ1-2, with D hard to call. The V end lost 1 base, the J end lost 8 bases, and 17 bases lay between the germline ends. Looked up from germline, CDR1 is SQVTM and CDR2 is ANQGSEA. The CDR3 loop spans 14 amino acids. The CDR3 nucleotides are TGCAGCGTTGAAGTGGTCGTGGGCGGAGGGGGCTACACCTTC. As protein: CSVEVVVGGGGYTF.

This sequence joins TRBV10-3 and TRBJ1-1; 7 bases agree with TRBD1. Germline values: CDR1 ENHRY, CDR2 SYGVKD. Unmatched junction bases numbered 4, after V lost 3 bases and J lost 6 bases. This CDR3 has 13 residues. CDR3 in amino acids: CAISDRGRSEAFF. The CDR3 bases are TGTGCCATCAGTGACAGGGGGAGATCTGAAGCTTTCTTT.

The chain carries TRBV2 and TRBJ1-2; TRBD1 aligns across 8 bases. J gave up 4 bases and V 5 bases, and 3 bases lay outside the gene matches. Germline CDR1 SNHLY, CDR2 FYNNEI. CDR3 length equals 13 residues. Here the CDR3 reads CASSTGQGYGYTF. In DNA, the CDR3 is TGTGCCAGCAGTACCGGACAGGGCTATGGCTACACCTTC. Full variable domain (outside the CDR3, taken from reference TRBV2 and TRBJ1-2): EPEVTQTPSHQVTQMGQEVILRCVPISNHLYFYWYRQILGQKVEFLVSFYNNEISEKSEIFDDQFSVERPDGSNFTLKIRSTKLEDSAMYFCASSTGQGYGYTFGSGTRLTVV.

The chain has TRBV11-2 and TRBJ1-1; no firm D call. The CDR3 has 13 amino acids. Trimming removed 6 bases from V and 7 bases from J, with 15 bases in between. CDR1 is SGHAT, CDR2 FQNNGV, per germline. This chain's CDR3 is CASRRTEFFEAFF. The DNA of the CDR3 is TGTGCCAGCAGGCGAACAGAGTTTTTTGAAGCTTTCTTT.

The V and J genes are TRBV6-5 and TRBJ1-2, with D possibly being TRBD1 (6 bases). The CDR3 has 13 amino acids. V was cut by 4 bases and J by 5 bases, with 11 bases left in between. Looked up from germline, CDR1 is MNHEY and CDR2 is SVGAGI. The CDR3 DNA reads as TGTGCCAGCAGTTCCTCGAGGGGGTATGGCTACACCTTC. Translating gives CASSSSRGYGYTF.

The rearrangement uses TRBV7-8 and TRBJ1-2; perhaps TRBD1 as D (5 bases). The V and J ends lost 7 bases and 4 bases respectively, with 13 bases between them. The CDR3 is made up of 13 amino acids. Germline lookup yields CDR1 SGHVS and CDR2 FQNEAQ. CDR3 loop: CASTGGVGYGYTF. The CDR3 bases are TGTGCCAGCACCGGGGGAGTAGGCTATGGCTACACCTTC.

The rearrangement links TRBV6-5 to TRBJ2-7; the D gene is possibly TRBD1 (6 bases). CDR1 is MNHEY and CDR2 is SVGAGI in the germline V gene. V gave up 5 bases and J gave up 3 bases, with 14 bases separating them. This CDR3 comprises 14 residues. Here the CDR3 DNA reads TGTGCCAGCAGTACGGACAGCTTTGGCTACGAGCAGTACTTC. Translation gives CASSTDSFGYEQYF.

The chain couples TRBV27 to TRBJ1-1; a possible D gene is TRBD1 (6 bases). The CDR3 runs to 12 residues. Germline CDR1 and CDR2: MNHEY and SMNVEV (reference sequence). V was clipped by 5 bases and J by 4 bases, with 8 bases between them. The CDR3 bases are TGTGCCAGCAGTAGGGGGTCCACTGAAGCTTTCTTT. Translation gives CASSRGSTEAFF.

Concerning this clone itself: At one end the junction does not follow the germline gene, possibly because of a read error. This sequence joins TRBV7-7 and TRBJ2-5; no clear D. This CDR3 is built from 13 residues. The germline V gene encodes CDR1 SSHAT and CDR2 FNYEAQ (reference sequence). The CDR3 DNA reads as TGTGCTAGCAGCTTAGCTGGCACGGAGACCCAGTACTTC. This codes for CASSLAGTETQYF.

This sequence joins TRBV3-1 (or the pseudogene TRBV3-2) and TRBJ1-4; D is unresolved. CDR3 size: 11 residues. V dropped 3 bases and J dropped 8 bases, with 4 bases sitting between them. The germline gives CDR1 LGHDT, CDR2 YNNKEL (reference sequence). CDR3: CASSHSEKLFF. The CDR3, as DNA: TGTGCCAGCAGCCATTCGGAAAAACTGTTTTTT.

The chain carries TRBV18 and TRBJ2-5; D perhaps matches TRBD2 (5 bases). The CDR3 runs 15 residues. Per germline, CDR1 KGHSH and CDR2 LQKENI. The germline V and J ends were trimmed by 2 bases and 6 bases, with 16 bases remaining between them. In nucleotides, the CDR3 is TGTGCCAGCTCACCATTGGTTGGCGCGGGCAAGACCCAGTACTTC. Translation: CASSPLVGAGKTQYF.

The chain is built from TRBV19 and TRBJ2-3; TRBD2 might be the D (6 bases). The CDR3 spans 16 residues. Per the germline V gene, CDR1 is LNHDA and CDR2 is SQIVND (reference sequence). Trimming shortened V by 6 bases and J by 1 base, and 17 bases separated the two germline ends. CDR3 amino acids: CASRPPLGGGTDTQYF. The CDR3 DNA reads TGTGCCAGTAGACCCCCTCTGGGCGGGGGCACAGATACGCAGTATTTT.

The sample holds a few counts of this clone. The chain carries TRBV6-1 and TRBJ1-4; D gene uncertain. The germline V gene encodes CDR1 MNHNS and CDR2 SASEGT. The CDR3 runs to 13 residues. The ends were cut back, 2 bases at V and 8 bases at J, with 9 bases in the middle. CDR3 amino acids: CASSERGREKLFF. The CDR3 DNA is TGTGCCAGCAGTGAACGAGGCCGGGAAAAACTGTTTTTT.

CDR3 sequence reads: CASTNVYPGELFF. In nucleotides, the CDR3 is TGTGCCAGCACAAATGTCTACCCCGGGGAGCTGTTTTTT. The chain has TRBV11-3 and TRBJ2-2; no clear D. Trimming stripped 7 bases from V and 6 bases from J, with 12 bases between. Germline V gene lookup returns CDR1 SGHNT and CDR2 YENEEA. The CDR3 is 13 residues long.

The DNA for the CDR3 is TGTGCCAGTAGTAACAGGGGGCCAGCGGCGGGGGAGCAGTACTTC. Its protein is CASSNRGPAAGEQYF. The chain carries TRBV19 and TRBJ2-7, with TRBD1 matching 9 bases. After removal of 4 bases from V and 7 bases from J, the junction contained 11 bases not matched to a gene. Germline CDR1 reads LNHDA; CDR2 reads SQIVND (reference sequence). The length of the CDR3 is 15 residues.

J is TRBJ1-2 and V is TRBV4-3; 8 bases map to TRBD1. This CDR3 region has 17 residues. V trimming: 1 base; J trimming: 0 bases; junction bases outside the gene matches: 7. Looked up from germline, CDR1 is LGHNA and CDR2 is YSLEER. The CDR3, as DNA: TGCGCCAGCAGCCAAGGCGGACAGGGCCTAGCTAACTATGGCTACACCTTC. It translates to CASSQGGQGLANYGYTF.

This chain connects TRBV5-6 to TRBJ2-1, with 7 bases that match TRBD1. Germline CDR1 reads SGHDT; CDR2 reads YYEEEE. V trimming: 7 bases; J trimming: 0 bases; junction bases outside the gene matches: 10. This CDR3 is built from 16 residues. The chain's CDR3 is CASRSGTVVSYNEQFF. CDR3 nucleotides: TGTGCCAGCCGATCCGGGACAGTCGTCTCCTACAATGAGCAGTTCTTC.